These 17 T cell receptor beta chains came from one sample sequenced in a study of blood T cell repertoires in COVID-19. Assay used: immunoSEQ multiplex PCR; TCRdb lists only in-frame clones, some missing. The table has 140,000 or so clones, roughly 80% seen once. The sequenced material came from peripheral blood. The receptors here all came from a human donor in a cohort sampled during active COVID-19.

This clone was seen only a few times. The V call is TRBV3-1 (or the pseudogene TRBV3-2), the J call TRBJ2-2, with D maybe TRBD2 (5 bases). Per the germline V gene, CDR1 is LGHDT and CDR2 is YNNKEL (reference sequence). V was cut by 1 base and J by 6 bases, with 12 bases left in between. This CDR3 has 15 residues. The CDR3 is CASSQAMFGAGELFF. The CDR3 DNA follows: TGTGCCAGCAGCCAAGCTATGTTCGGGGCCGGGGAGCTGTTTTTT.

A remark on this clone: In the same sample, other DNA sequences code for this CDR3. The chain employs TRBV29-1 and TRBJ1-1; D may be TRBD1 (6 bases). Germline CDR1 is SQVTM and CDR2 is ANQGSEA. Trimming removed 3 bases at V and 5 bases at J, with 7 bases between. The CDR3 sequence is 11 residues long. The CDR3 region has the DNA TGCAGCGTTGACAGGGGTACTGAAGCTTTCTTT. Residues: CSVDRGTEAFF.

V usage is TRBV13 and J usage is TRBJ2-7, with TRBD2 identical over 13 bases. From germline, CDR1 is PRHDT and CDR2 FYEKMQ (reference sequence). V shed 4 bases, J shed 2 bases, and the junction held 11 bases outside the gene matches. CDR3 length equals 18 residues. The CDR3 loop reads CASSSWRGTSGTAYEQYF. The CDR3, as DNA: TGTGCCAGCAGCTCTTGGAGGGGGACTAGCGGGACCGCCTACGAGCAGTACTTC.

This clone was seen a handful of times. This sequence joins TRBV4-1 and TRBJ1-1; a possible D gene is TRBD1 (6 bases). Trimming shortened V by 1 base and J by 1 base, and 13 bases separated the two germline ends. This CDR3 has 16 amino acids. CDR1 and CDR2 (germline): MGHRA, YSYEKL. CDR3 loop: CASSQVQGFGNTEAFF. Here the CDR3 DNA reads TGCGCCAGCAGCCAAGTACAGGGTTTCGGGAACACTGAAGCTTTCTTT.

This chain joins TRBV29-1 and TRBJ2-6; 10 nucleotides line up with TRBD1. This CDR3 is 16 amino acids long. Germline CDR1 reads SQVTM; CDR2 reads ANQGSEA. The ends lost 7 bases at V and 0 bases at J; junction bases unmatched: 6. The CDR3 DNA reads TGCAGCGCGGGACAGGGGAGTTTCTCTGGGGCCAACGTCCTGACTTTC. Residues: CSAGQGSFSGANVLTF.

The V gene is TRBV27, the J gene TRBJ1-1; D gene ambiguous. This CDR3 region has 14 residues. The germline V gene encodes CDR1 MNHEY and CDR2 SMNVEV (reference sequence). Trimming took off 2 bases at V and 1 base at J, with 8 bases between the two ends. CDR3 protein: CASSLQWANTEAFF. The CDR3 nucleotides read TGTGCCAGCAGTTTACAGTGGGCGAACACTGAAGCTTTCTTT.

This clone has just a few counts. The CDR3, as DNA: TGTGCCAGCAGTTCCGGGGACAGGGGGCGAATGAACACTGAAGCTTTCTTT. This translates into CASSSGDRGRMNTEAFF. The chain couples TRBV27 to TRBJ1-1, with TRBD1 identical over 12 bases. Germline V gene data show CDR1 as MNHEY and CDR2 as SMNVEV (reference sequence). The junction had 6 bases not matched to a gene; V was cut back by 4 bases and J by 0 bases. The CDR3 runs to 17 residues.

The CDR3 DNA is TGTGCCAGCAGTTATCTCGTCTCTGGAAACACCATATATTTT. Protein product: CASSYLVSGNTIYF. The chain employs TRBV2 and TRBJ1-3; D is unresolved. Germline V CDR1 and CDR2: SNHLY, FYNNEI. Trimming removed 5 bases at V and 0 bases at J, with 8 bases between. This CDR3 contains 14 residues.

The sample holds a few counts of this clone. The J gene is TRBJ1-3, the V gene TRBV14; possible D gene TRBD1, 5 bases. The ends were cut back, 3 bases at V and 4 bases at J, with 10 bases in the middle. The CDR3 loop spans 14 amino acids. Germline V gives CDR1 SGHDN, CDR2 FVKESK. The CDR3 spells CASSHQGTGNTIYF. In nucleotides, the CDR3 is TGTGCCAGCAGCCATCAGGGTACGGGAAACACCATATATTTT.

This chain uses TRBV14 with TRBJ2-2; 10 positions agree with TRBD1. Germline-derived CDR1 and CDR2 are SGHDN and FVKESK. The CDR3 is 17 residues long. J was trimmed by 6 bases and V by 5 bases; bases with no gene match: 12. CDR3 residues: CASSKRAGTGASGELFF. The CDR3 coding sequence is TGTGCCAGCAGCAAGAGAGCCGGGACAGGGGCGTCCGGGGAGCTGTTTTTT.

This chain uses TRBV9 with TRBJ2-3; TRBD2 is a possible D gene (5 bases). The CDR3 totals 14 residues. V was pared by 1 base and J by 0 bases, with 6 bases between. Germline V gene lookup returns CDR1 SGDLS and CDR2 YYNGEE. The DNA for the CDR3 is TGTGCCAGCAGCGTAAGGACTAGCACAGATACGCAGTATTTT. Translated, it gives CASSVRTSTDTQYF. The full variable domain, in which reference TRBV9 and TRBJ2-3 provide the parts outside the CDR3, is DSGVTQTPKHLITATGQRVTLRCSPRSGDLSVYWYQQSLDQGLQFLIQYYNGEERAKGNILERFSAQQFPDLHSELNLSSLELGDSALYFCASSVRTSTDTQYFGPGTRLTVL.

The rearrangement links TRBV27 to TRBJ2-7; tentatively, D is TRBD1 (5 bases). V was cut by 4 bases and J by 2 bases, with 9 bases left in between. Germline CDR1 reads MNHEY; CDR2 reads SMNVEV (reference sequence). CDR3 length: 13 residues. DNA of the CDR3: TGTGCCAGCAGTTCGTACAGGACCTACGAGCAGTACTTC. Its translation: CASSSYRTYEQYF.

As regards this clone: Other DNA sequences of this sample code for an identical CDR3. The J gene is TRBJ2-7, the V gene TRBV6-6; possibly TRBD2 for D (6 bases). Germline V gene data show CDR1 as MNHNY and CDR2 as SVGAGI (reference sequence). The V end lost 8 bases, the J end lost 1 base, and 18 bases lay between the germline ends. There are 15 residues in the CDR3. The CDR3 spells CASRGVRGRSYEQYF. The CDR3 bases are TGTGCCAGCCGGGGAGTGCGGGGACGATCCTACGAGCAGTACTTC.

The rearrangement links TRBV6-2 or TRBV6-3 to TRBJ2-5; a possible D gene is TRBD1 (6 bases). With 0 bases removed from V and 1 base from J, the gap between germline ends came to 15 bases. The V gene's germline CDR1 is MNHEY and CDR2 SVGEGT. This CDR3 comprises 17 residues. DNA for the CDR3: TGTGCCAGCAGTTACTCGATCCCCACAGGGCTCCAAGAGACCCAGTACTTC. Translating it yields CASSYSIPTGLQETQYF.

CDR3 sequence reads: CATSDSRGYSPLHF. In nucleotides, the CDR3 is TGTGCCACCAGCGACAGCCGGGGGTATTCACCCCTCCACTTT. This chain connects TRBV24-1 to TRBJ1-6, with D possibly TRBD1 on 5 matching bases. Between the trimmed V and J ends, which lost 7 bases and 8 bases, there was a span of 14 bases. This CDR3 is built from 14 residues. Germline V gives CDR1 KGHDR, CDR2 SFDVKD.

The chain combines TRBV19 with TRBJ1-4; possible D gene TRBD1, 5 bases. Trimming stripped 5 bases from V and 3 bases from J, with 10 bases between. CDR3 size: 14 residues. Germline V lookup: CDR1 LNHDA, CDR2 SQIVND (reference sequence). CDR3 residues: CASSRGSANEKLFF. CDR3 nucleotide sequence: TGTGCCAGTAGTCGGGGGTCAGCTAATGAAAAACTGTTTTTT.

The chain recombines TRBV6-5 with TRBJ1-2; D call uncertain. Trimming removed 6 bases at V and 1 base at J, with 3 bases between. This CDR3 has 11 residues. Germline V lookup: CDR1 MNHEY, CDR2 SVGAGI. The CDR3 region has the DNA TGTGCCAGCAGGAGTAACTATGGCTACACCTTC. Translation gives CASRSNYGYTF.